These 11 T cell receptor beta chains came from one sample sequenced in a study of PD-1 blockade in classical Hodgkin lymphoma. There was relapse after autologous stem cell transplantation in every patient, and there was variation in brentuximab vedotin exposure. Generated by immunoSEQ multiplex PCR, the TCRdb table keeps only in-frame clones and is missing some. The sample shows 39,000 or so clones, around 86% of them seen only once. The specimen was peripheral blood mononuclear cells (PBMCs), collected before the second cycle of nivolumab. These receptors were obtained from a human donor with classical Hodgkin lymphoma.

The gene calls are TRBV9 and TRBJ2-5, with TRBD2 matching 8 bases. This CDR3 has 12 residues. J gave up 7 bases and V 2 bases, and 1 base lay outside the gene matches. Per germline, CDR1 SGDLS and CDR2 YYNGEE. CDR3 sequence reads: CASSVAGGTQYF. In DNA, the CDR3 is TGTGCCAGCAGCGTCGCGGGGGGGACCCAGTACTTC. Using reference TRBV9 and TRBJ2-5 for the parts outside the CDR3, the full variable domain is DSGVTQTPKHLITATGQRVTLRCSPRSGDLSVYWYQQSLDQGLQFLIQYYNGEERAKGNILERFSAQQFPDLHSELNLSSLELGDSALYFCASSVAGGTQYFGPGTRLLVL.

The chain employs TRBV2 and TRBJ2-3, with a tentative D call TRBD2 (6 bases). V was shortened by 5 bases and J by 1 base, with 13 bases between the two germline ends. The CDR3 is made up of 15 amino acids. The germline gives CDR1 SNHLY, CDR2 FYNNEI. Written as DNA, the CDR3 is TGTGCCAGCAGTACGACTAGTCGAGGCACAGATACGCAGTATTTT. Its translation: CASSTTSRGTDTQYF.

V and J are TRBV11-2 and TRBJ2-1; TRBD2 matches at 10 bases. V lost 1 base, J lost 4 bases, and 4 bases stayed unmatched. The CDR3 has 16 amino acids. Per germline, CDR1 SGHAT and CDR2 FQNNGV. In nucleotides, the CDR3 is TGTGCCAGCAGCTTAGGCAGGGGACTAGCGTACAATGAGCAGTTCTTC. Its protein is CASSLGRGLAYNEQFF.

The chain uses TRBV28 and TRBJ1-5, with D possibly TRBD1 on 6 matching bases. The CDR3 length is 16 residues. Germline CDR1 reads MDHEN; CDR2 reads SYDVKM. V lost 5 bases and J 4 bases, leaving 18 bases between the germline ends. CDR3 nucleotide sequence: TGTGCCAGCAGTGAGGGGGGCAACCACCCGAATCAGCCCCAGCATTTT. It specifies CASSEGGNHPNQPQHF.

This chain joins TRBV11-2 and TRBJ2-1, with TRBD2 identical over 9 bases. CDR3 length equals 15 residues. The V gene end was trimmed by 5 bases and the J gene end by 2 bases; junction bases not matched to a gene: 4. The germline V gene has CDR1 SGHAT and CDR2 FQNNGV. The CDR3 nucleotides read TGTGCCAGCAGCCCCCTAGCGGGAACCTACAATGAGCAGTTCTTC. Translated, it gives CASSPLAGTYNEQFF.

V and J are TRBV28 and TRBJ2-5, with D possibly being TRBD2 (7 bases). Germline V CDR1 and CDR2: MDHEN, SYDVKM. Trimming removed 7 bases from V and 9 bases from J, with 15 bases in between. This CDR3 has 12 residues. The DNA for the CDR3 is TGTGCCAGCATGGAGGGGGGGGCGCCCCAGTACTTC. Amino acid sequence: CASMEGGAPQYF.

This clone was seen a few times. This chain uses TRBV6-1 with TRBJ2-1; no reliable D call. Between the trimmed V and J ends, which lost 2 bases and 6 bases, there was a span of 14 bases. The CDR3 spans 15 residues. Germline V CDR1 and CDR2: MNHNS, SASEGT. This CDR3 is CASSELRIDSNEQFF. In nucleotides, the CDR3 is TGTGCCAGCAGTGAACTGCGTATCGATTCCAATGAGCAGTTCTTC.

This clone showed up just once. V gene TRBV27 combines with J gene TRBJ2-7, with 11 positions matching TRBD1. Germline CDR1 is MNHEY and CDR2 is SMNVEV (reference sequence). The CDR3 covers 15 residues. Trimming cost V 4 bases and J 0 bases; bases outside gene matches: 2. The CDR3 sequence: CASSSGQGDSYEQYF. The CDR3 DNA follows: TGTGCCAGCAGTTCGGGACAGGGGGACTCCTACGAGCAGTACTTC.

The chain recombines TRBV2 with TRBJ2-7, with 8 positions matching TRBD2. From germline, CDR1 is SNHLY and CDR2 FYNNEI. The CDR3 spans 13 residues. Trimming cost V 7 bases and J 3 bases; bases outside gene matches: 5. CDR3 loop: CASTPTSDYEQYF. In nucleotides, the CDR3 is TGTGCCAGCACTCCGACTAGCGACTACGAGCAGTACTTC.

The rearrangement joins TRBV28 to TRBJ2-2, with D unresolved. Germline loops: CDR1 MDHEN, CDR2 SYDVKM. The ends were cut back, 4 bases at V and 3 bases at J, with 6 bases in the middle. The CDR3 covers 13 residues. CDR3 bases: TGTGCCAGCAGTTCAAGTTACACCGGGGAGCTGTTTTTT. Translating gives CASSSSYTGELFF. The variable domain in full, completed from reference TRBV28 and TRBJ2-2, reads DVKVTQSSRYLVKRTGEKVFLECVQDMDHENMFWYRQDPGLGLRLIYFSYDVKMKEKGDIPEGYSVSREKKERFSLILESASTNQTSMYLCASSSSYTGELFFGEGSRLTVL.

V usage is TRBV23-1 and J usage is TRBJ1-1; D gene uncertain. TRBV23-1 is noted as an ORF with a role that remains uncertain. V was cut by 7 bases and J by 1 base, with 10 bases left in between. The length of the CDR3 is 13 residues. The CDR3 nucleotides read TGCGCCAGCACCGAGGAGAGGAACACTGAAGCTTTCTTT. This translates into CASTEERNTEAFF.